This T cell receptor (beta chain) originates from a study of T cells in Graves' hyperthyroidism and ophthalmopathy. There were TCR beta CDR3 regions amplified from RNA transcripts. TCR CDR3 regions were first amplified by RT-PCR with HTBI primers. TCRdb redid the calling of the multiplex PCR reads with MiXCR, one entry per CDR3 protein. The repertoire holds roughly 570,000 distinct CDR3 sequences, roughly 50% seen once, with under 20% in the top ten. The germline CDR1 and CDR2 sequences are SNHLY and FYNNEI. The CDR3 contains 15 residues. V lost 4 bases and J lost 7; bases outside the gene matches: 5. Study-level points and caveats: In the blood, most expanded thyroid clonotypes above 0.001 appeared as well. Using 13 V-J features, a model discriminated ophthalmopathy from stable hyperthyroidism. Before onset, by a median of around 6.4 months, the model predicted ophthalmopathy.

The diagnostic basis comprised clinical symptoms, serum thyroxine and TRAb, thyroid ultrasound and orbital computed tomography. This clonotype was detected once. The antigen remains undetermined. Specimen: peripheral blood or thyroid tissue (not recorded which). The clonotype originates from an adult woman with Graves' disease, either hyperthyroidism or ophthalmopathy (not recorded which). The V call is TRBV2, the J call TRBJ1-6, with 9 positions matching TRBD1. The DNA for the CDR3 is TGTGCCAGCAGTGTTGGACAGGGGCCCAATTCACCCCTCCACTTT. Translation gives CASSVGQGPNSPLHF.